This T cell receptor (beta chain) was identified in a study of T cell responses to AZD1222 COVID-19 vaccine. Study-wide findings and caveats: White British donors predominated, females outnumbered males, and clonal diversity was possibly underestimated. Increased Spike-specific TCR breadth and depth were observed after two AZD1222 doses. The study found vaccine-associated CD4 TCRs spanning spike, dominant at 160-218 and 743-854.

This CDR3 spans 15 amino acids. Germline loops: CDR1 LNHDA, CDR2 SQIVND (reference sequence). V gave up 5 bases and J gave up 3 bases; unmatched junction bases: 8. This clone appeared a single time. The target antigen is unknown. Only in-frame clones appear in the TCRdb table, and some are missing; sequencing was by immunoSEQ multiplex PCR. The sample lists 120,000 or so clones, about 91% occurring once. Sample: peripheral blood, taken on day 0 of AZD1222 vaccination. V is TRBV19 and J is TRBJ2-3; the match to TRBD2 covers 7 bases. The TCR sequence derives from an adult in good health. CDR3 protein: CASSASSGPTDTQYF. CDR3 DNA sequence: TGTGCCAGTAGTGCATCTAGCGGACCTACAGATACGCAGTATTTT. The variable domain in full, with the rest retrieved from reference TRBV19 and TRBJ2-3, is DGGITQSPKYLFRKEGQNVTLSCEQNLNHDAMYWYRQDPGQGLRLIYYSQIVNDFQKGDIAEGYSVSREKKESFPLTVTSAQKNPTAFYLCASSASSGPTDTQYFGPGTRLTVL.